This entry concerns a single T cell receptor (beta chain). What antigen it recognizes has not been identified. Base qualities are not at hand, and no much larger clone is one base apart. The CDR3 regions of human TCRbeta chains were subjected to immunosequencing. In the source study's methods: Repertoire TCRs were matched against a reference library of SARS-CoV-2-specific TCRs generated with the MIRA antigen-specificity platform. Breadth meant the fraction of unique TCRs that were SARS-CoV-2-associated, whereas depth meant the fraction of total T cells that were SARS-CoV-2-associated. Each spike-specific TCR was assigned to its reactive spike region and to a CD4 or CD8 class using the MIRA data. Log10-transformed breadth and depth values were compared by one-way ANOVA with Sidak's multiple comparisons tests. As stored in TCRdb, this immuneACCESS dataset retains in-frame rearrangements with V and J assigned. A fraction of the clones does not appear; measured against another copy, unresolved V genes explain less than half of the discrepancy, and the remainder lacks a known reason. The V and J calls and the clone size are those of that table, but D and trimming were determined from the DNA. Here the sample has around 150,000 clones; 65% to 90% occur a single time. More than 7.5% of the sample goes to the ten largest clones.

The germline V gene (reference sequence) specifies LNHDA as CDR1 and SQIVND as CDR2. Clipping removes 5 bases from V and 5 bases from J, with 20 as the unmatched junction base count. Inclusive of the bounding cysteine and phenylalanine, the CDR3 is 20 residues long. CDR3 DNA is the only sequence kept; it has 60 bases, read in frame from the first base. The sample's time point label, decoded: about 28 days (+/-7) after the second vaccine dose. The sample's treatment or condition, from its label and the paper: meningococcal conjugate vaccine given as trial control. The vaccinee samples were drawn from two UK trials, COV001 and COV002, one of which was a single-blind randomized controlled phase 2/3 trial testing AZD1222 (ChAdOx1 nCoV-19) in healthy adults. For TCRbeta chain sequencing, PBMC samples from trial participants were taken at day 0 and at day 28 after the second dose. This entry is derived from a study of T cell responses to AZD1222 COVID-19 vaccine (dated by TCRdb to the early 2020s). Looking at the study overall: TCR sequencing was performed for some 250 trial participants, of whom about 200 were given two doses of AZD1222 and about 25 were given two doses of MenACWY control vaccine. Trial participants were enrolled by age into subgroups of 18-55, 56-69 and 70-plus years, and about 150, 27 and 61 TCR-sequenced participants, respectively, were included in these subgroups. Study-wide findings and limitations: The 56-69-year group was small, and its depth increase did not reach significance, likely because of low power. Vaccine-associated CD4 TCRs spanned the whole spike protein, with dominant responses in regions 160-218 and 743-854. Conclusions about previously exposed vaccinees were limited because only a handful of AZD1222 recipients were SARS-CoV-2 seropositive at baseline. No day 14 peak-response samples were available, so repertoires were characterized only after the peak T cell response. Participants were mostly white British and included more females than males, and it was suggested by the authors that clonal diversity may have been underestimated. Nearly half of unique spike-specific TCRs reportedly recognized epitopes outside regions mutated in the B.1.351 and B.1.1.7 variants. After two AZD1222 doses, both the breadth and the depth of spike-specific TCRs were significantly higher than at day 0 and than in MenACWY recipients.

Sequenced here: peripheral blood, sampled 28 days after the second dose of the MenACWY control vaccine. The chain is made from TRBV19 and TRBJ2-2; 10 central bases correspond to TRBD1. The TCR was taken from an adult who received the MenACWY meningococcal vaccine as a control. The DNA sequence is as follows: TGTGCCAGTAGTCCCCCACCCCGACTCGACAGGGGGCAAGTGACCGGGGAGCTGTTTTTT. Its translation reads: CASSPPPRLDRGQVTGELFF. Extended through the reference TRBV19 and TRBJ2-2 proteins, this CDR3 yields the full variable domain: DGGITQSPKYLFRKEGQNVTLSCEQNLNHDAMYWYRQDPGQGLRLIYYSQIVNDFQKGDIAEGYSVSREKKESFPLTVTSAQKNPTAFYLCASSPPPRLDRGQVTGELFFGEGSRLTVL.